This T cell receptor (beta chain) was captured by sequencing in a study of radiation and T cells in renal cell carcinoma (TCRdb year 2020). Describing the broader study: Samples were obtained from a clinical trial, in which 15 Gy stereotactic body radiation therapy was delivered to primary renal cell carcinomas and nephrectomy was performed 4 weeks later. Across all 53 samples, more than 4,000,000 unique CDR3 nucleotide sequences, encoding 2.5 million to 3 million unique CDR3 amino acid sequences, were identified. A total of under 60 samples underwent TCR beta sequencing, made up of 25 or so tumors and about 27 peripheral blood samples.

Concerning this clone: What antigen it recognizes has not been identified. Base qualities were left out, and no much larger clone turns up one base away.

Interpreted using the paper, the time point label stands for: baseline pretreatment blood. In the paper's terms, the treatment or condition label means: 15 Gy SBRT to primary tumor, nephrectomy 4 weeks later. To follow tumor-enriched clonotypes, serial peripheral blood was collected from radiation-treated patients at baseline and at 2 weeks and 4 weeks after SBRT. All patients had renal cell carcinoma with clear cell pathology. The QIAamp DNA Blood Mini Kit (Qiagen) was used to prepare genomic DNA for TCR sequencing. The analyses included just those samples that passed every quality control check. The germline V gene sets CDR1 to ENHRY and CDR2 to SYGVKD. V and J lose 0 bases and 5 bases, and a span of 10 bases separates them. The CDR3 starts with the cysteine, ends with the phenylalanine, and has 15 residues. Only the CDR3 portion is preserved as DNA: 45 bases, with reading frame beginning at the first base.

Summary of the overall study and its limitations: An increase in top tumor clonotypes in blood was observed from baseline to 2 weeks post-radiation, followed by contraction by 4 weeks, which was taken to suggest transient expansion of tumor-resident clones. Because pretreatment tumor biopsies were not available, the baseline intratumoral presence of clonotypes could not be determined. Tracking of blood repertoire dynamics stopped at less than 5 weeks after treatment, with no follow-up past that point. With a single-armed trial design, the study had no way to address how radiation dose or scheduling affects the TCR repertoire.

Following the manufacturer's recommendations, the immunoSEQ kit was used to generate TCR beta libraries from genomic DNA. To prepare the libraries, a first multiplex PCR with proprietary primers was run, followed by a second PCR that added unique barcodes, and a bead cleanup was done after each round. A kit-provided positive control reaction and a negative control reaction were included in every sample batch. The final libraries were assessed on an Agilent 4200 TapeStation D1000 ScreenTape, pooled by volume, and quantified by qPCR. Sequencing was performed on an Illumina NextSeq500 using a MidOutput 150-cycle cartridge, with 156 Read1 cycles, 15 Index1 cycles, and the kit custom primers. The pooled library was loaded at 1.0 pM, with a 20% PhiX control spiked in. In the authors' own workflow: Vendor-processed data were analyzed in R, and a clonotype was defined as all T cells sharing the same CDR3 nucleotide sequence. For clone abundance analyses, frequencies were normalized to the 10,000 most abundant clones per sample. Public T cell clones, which averaged fewer than five per sample, were excluded before analysis. An abundance difference of at least 32-fold between compartments was the criterion for calling clonotypes tumor-enriched or baseline blood-enriched. A beta-binomial differential abundance model was used to identify clonotypes that were expanded or contracted between blood time points. Tumor-blood repertoire similarity was measured with the Baroni-Urbani and Buser coefficient, and group comparisons used two-tailed Wilcoxon tests in R. Here the immuneACCESS table is served through TCRdb, limited to in-frame sequences with V and J called. Missing clones are a known gap in these copies; in checked studies unresolved V genes cover under half, and the rest lacks a known reason. V, J and clone size derive from that table, while D and trimming were established from the DNA sequence. The sample table contains roughly 100,000 clones; only one count was recorded for under 90% of them. The ten biggest clones cover 6% to 7% of the sample.

Here the chain combines TRBV10-3 and TRBJ2-2, with a weak D call of TRBD1 (5 bases match). The clonotype was recovered from a man between 60 and 70 years old with renal cell carcinoma. Here the sequenced sample was blood, taken from a patient whose treatment included radiotherapy and nephrectomy. The CDR3 corresponds to CAISESQGLTGELFF. The DNA reads TGTGCCATCAGTGAGTCTCAGGGTCTTACCGGGGAGCTGTTTTTT.